The text below deals with one T cell receptor (beta chain). As yet, its antigen is unknown. This table comes from immunoSEQ multiplex PCR, and its TCRdb copy is limited to in-frame clones, with some not included. The table records some 630,000 clones, 72% of them present only once. These data belong to a study of shared clonotypes between healthy human individuals. The germline gives CDR1 MDHEN, CDR2 SYDVKM. The CDR3 runs to 14 residues. Trimming took off 2 bases at V and 6 bases at J, with 11 bases between the two ends. Study-wide points: Estimated clonotype richness was generally higher in naive than memory subsets.

Sequenced sample: memory CD4+ T cells sorted from blood. Sample subset: CD45RA-negative fraction. The rearrangement uses TRBV28 and TRBJ2-1; D remains unclear. The TCR originated in a woman aged 25 to 39 in good health. The CDR3: CASSLRVSFNEQFF. As DNA, the CDR3 is TGTGCCAGCAGTTTACGGGTCAGCTTCAATGAGCAGTTCTTC.